One and the same sample provided the 25 T cell receptor beta chains below, sequenced in a study of CD8 T cells in ankylosing spondylitis. Regarding the study as a whole: A TCR beta motif of eight highly homologous variants appeared characteristic of ankylosing spondylitis blood.

Using its own MiXCR run on the 5' RACE reads, TCRdb lists one record per CDR3 protein. This sample has hundreds of thousands of distinct CDR3 sequences; over 15% occur once, and the top ten carry 0.95% to 1.1%. For these receptors, no antigen is known. The sequencing input was blood, either unsorted or a sorted T cell fraction (not recorded which). These receptor sequences come from a male donor with ankylosing spondylitis.

This clonotype was seen a handful of times. The chain is built from TRBV6-1 and TRBJ2-7; D is undetermined. The germline gives CDR1 MNHNS, CDR2 SASEGT. The CDR3 covers 12 residues. The germline V and J ends were trimmed by 1 base and 2 bases, with 3 bases remaining between them. CDR3 nucleotide sequence: TGTGCCAGCAGTGAAGTGGCCTACGAGCAGTACTTC. Amino acids: CASSEVAYEQYF.

CDR3: CASSQRGYTQYF. The DNA of the CDR3 is TGTGCCAGCAGCCAACGGGGGTATACGCAGTATTTT. J is TRBJ2-3 and V is TRBV3-1; TRBD2 is a possible D gene (6 bases). Germline V gene sequence: CDR1 LGHDT, CDR2 YNNKEL (reference sequence). The CDR3 has 12 residues. Between the trimmed V and J ends, which lost 2 bases and 7 bases, there was a span of 7 bases.

In its sample, this clonotype was seen a few times. The chain combines TRBV7-8 with TRBJ2-7, with a tentative D call TRBD2 (5 bases). The V end lost 3 bases, the J end lost 5 bases, and 20 bases lay between the germline ends. The CDR3 sequence is 16 residues long. CDR1 and CDR2 from the germline V gene are SGHVS and FQNEAQ. CDR3 in amino acids: CASSLGIGRGFNEQYF. The CDR3 bases are TGTGCCAGCAGCTTGGGGATCGGCCGGGGTTTCAACGAGCAGTACTTC. The full variable domain, in which reference TRBV7-8 and TRBJ2-7 provide the parts outside the CDR3, is GAGVSQSPRYKVAKRGQDVALRCDPISGHVSLFWYQQALGQGPEFLTYFQNEAQLDKSGLPSDRFFAERPEGSVSTLKIQRTQQEDSAVYLCASSLGIGRGFNEQYFGPGTRLTVT.

The rearrangement uses TRBV2 and TRBJ1-5; D is unclear. CDR1 SNHLY and CDR2 FYNNEI come from the germline V gene. The CDR3 runs to 11 residues. Trimming shortened V by 4 bases and J by 11 bases, and 9 bases separated the two germline ends. This chain's CDR3 is CASSGEGTQHF. In DNA, the CDR3 is TGTGCCAGCAGTGGGGAGGGAACCCAGCATTTT. The complete variable domain, with remaining parts taken from reference TRBV2 and TRBJ1-5, reads EPEVTQTPSHQVTQMGQEVILRCVPISNHLYFYWYRQILGQKVEFLVSFYNNEISEKSEIFDDQFSVERPDGSNFTLKIRSTKLEDSAMYFCASSGEGTQHFGDGTRLSIL.

This clonotype was found once. The V call is TRBV2, the J call TRBJ2-2; D uncertain. V lost 9 bases to trimming and J lost 5 bases, with 16 bases between them. This CDR3 contains 14 residues. Germline loops: CDR1 SNHLY, CDR2 FYNNEI. CDR3 coding DNA: TGTGCCAGTCAATTTACACCACCAACCGGGGAGCTGTTTTTT. It is translated as CASQFTPPTGELFF.

This clonotype has a count of ten or more. The chain joins TRBV6-1 to TRBJ1-4; D perhaps matches TRBD1 (5 bases). Trimming left V 3 bases short and J 3 bases short, with 11 bases between. The germline V gene has CDR1 MNHNS and CDR2 SASEGT. The CDR3 consists of 15 residues. The CDR3 here is CASSERGRPNEKLFF. DNA of the CDR3: TGTGCCAGCAGTGAGCGGGGACGACCTAATGAAAAACTGTTTTTT.

There are a few counts of this clonotype. This rearrangement joins TRBV24-1 to TRBJ1-5; TRBD1 matches at 8 bases. This CDR3 region has 13 residues. Germline V gene data show CDR1 as KGHDR and CDR2 as SFDVKD. The trim removed 7 bases at V and 5 bases at J, leaving 3 bases unmatched. CDR3 in amino acids: CATSQGAHQPQHF. CDR3 DNA sequence: TGTGCCACCAGCCAGGGGGCACATCAGCCCCAGCATTTT.

This clonotype was counted a few times. CDR3 nucleotide sequence: TGCAGTGCCACCCCTAGCGGGCTCAGCTCCTACGAGCAGTACTTC. It specifies CSATPSGLSSYEQYF. This chain connects TRBV20-1 to TRBJ2-7; 8 nucleotides match TRBD2. CDR3 length: 15 residues. Germline-derived CDR1 and CDR2 are DFQATT and SNEGSKA (reference sequence). Trimming removed 6 bases from V and 0 bases from J; junction bases left unmatched: 10.

This clonotype was observed at least ten times. V and J are TRBV12-3 or TRBV12-4 and TRBJ1-5; D is undetermined. V was pared by 6 bases and J by 4 bases, with 10 bases between. This CDR3 region has 13 residues. CDR3 DNA sequence: TGTGCCAGCAGCCGCACGGGGAATCAGCCCCAGCATTTT. Encoded protein: CASSRTGNQPQHF.

The V call is TRBV5-1, the J call TRBJ2-5; D is perhaps TRBD1 (5 bases). V shed 2 bases and J shed 1 base, with 6 bases lying between them. CDR3 length: 13 residues. Germline V gene lookup returns CDR1 SGHRS and CDR2 YFSETQ. CDR3 residues: CASSLQAQETQYF. The CDR3 DNA is TGCGCCAGCAGCTTACAGGCCCAAGAGACCCAGTACTTC.

The chain combines TRBV4-1 with TRBJ2-6; a weak D match, TRBD2 (6 bases). CDR1 and CDR2 (germline): MGHRA, YSYEKL. This CDR3 is built from 16 residues. Trimming removed 4 bases from V and 2 bases from J, with 12 bases in between. As DNA, the CDR3 is TGCGCCAGCAGCCTACCGACGGGGGCTGGGGCCAACGTCCTGACTTTC. The encoded protein is CASSLPTGAGANVLTF.

The chain joins TRBV3-1 to TRBJ1-1; no clear D. V was cut by 6 bases and J by 1 base, with 18 bases left in between. The germline gives CDR1 LGHDT, CDR2 YNNKEL (reference sequence). CDR3 length: 16 amino acids. Written as DNA, the CDR3 is TGTGCCAGCAGTCGGAGGGATGCGAGGTCGAACACTGAAGCTTTCTTT. Protein product: CASSRRDARSNTEAFF.

This clonotype showed up just a few times. J is TRBJ2-7 and V is TRBV7-2; D gene uncertain. CDR3 length equals 14 residues. V was clipped by 2 bases and J by 0 bases, with 8 bases between them. Per germline, CDR1 SGHTA and CDR2 FQGNSA. The CDR3 region has the DNA TGTGCCAGCAGCTTATCACCCGGCTCCTACGAGCAGTACTTC. It translates to CASSLSPGSYEQYF.

The chain is built from TRBV28 and TRBJ2-7; D not certain. The germline gives CDR1 MDHEN, CDR2 SYDVKM. The CDR3 totals 12 residues. Trimming took 6 bases from V and 9 from J, leaving 15 bases between them. CDR3 protein: CASSYLGFGQYF. DNA for the CDR3: TGTGCCAGCAGCTACCTCGGTTTCGGGCAGTACTTC.

There are a few counts of this clonotype. This rearrangement joins TRBV7-9 to TRBJ1-6; D may be TRBD1 (6 bases). Trimming removed 1 base at V and 5 bases at J, with 9 bases between. Germline V gene data show CDR1 as SEHNR and CDR2 as FQNEAQ (reference sequence). The length of the CDR3 is 15 residues. The CDR3 reads CASSLGGGHNSPLHF. DNA for the CDR3: TGTGCCAGCAGCTTAGGTGGGGGCCATAATTCACCCCTCCACTTT.

V usage is TRBV30 and J usage is TRBJ2-1, with a possible D match to TRBD1 (6 bases). Looked up from germline, CDR1 is GTSNPN and CDR2 is SVGIG (reference sequence). The CDR3 runs to 15 residues. V lost 1 base to trimming and J lost 0 bases, with 10 bases between them. The CDR3 nucleotides read TGTGCCTGGAGTGCAGGGGAAAGCTCCTACAATGAGCAGTTCTTC. Translated, it gives CAWSAGESSYNEQFF.

This clonotype was observed many times. The chain carries TRBV7-2 and TRBJ2-4; 11 positions agree with TRBD2. This CDR3 comprises 15 residues. Germline-derived CDR1 and CDR2 are SGHTA and FQGNSA. The V segment lost 5 bases and the J segment 3 bases; nucleotides outside the gene matches: 3. CDR3 coding DNA: TGTGCCAGCAGCCTGACTAGCGGGGTCAAAAACATTCAGTACTTC. Translating it yields CASSLTSGVKNIQYF. The variable domain in full, completed from reference TRBV7-2 and TRBJ2-4, reads GAGVSQSPSNKVTEKGKDVELRCDPISGHTALYWYRQSLGQGLEFLIYFQGNSAPDKSGLPSDRFSAERTGGSVSTLTIQRTQQEDSAVYLCASSLTSGVKNIQYFGAGTRLSVL.

This clonotype was seen a few times. The rearrangement joins TRBV20-1 to TRBJ2-7; D is undetermined. V lost 3 bases and J lost 3, with 18 bases in between. This CDR3 spans 15 amino acids. Germline V gives CDR1 DFQATT, CDR2 SNEGSKA (reference sequence). DNA of the CDR3: TGCAGTGCTAGTGCCCTAGTGGGAACGTACTACGAGCAGTACTTC. This translates into CSASALVGTYYEQYF.

The rearrangement links TRBV12-3 or TRBV12-4 to TRBJ1-1; D is ambiguous. CDR3 length: 15 amino acids. The V end was cut by 7 bases, the J end by 1 base, with 16 bases between. The CDR3 DNA follows: TGTGCCAGCACCCCTCGGGCAGGCGCGAACACTGAAGCTTTCTTT. Translating gives CASTPRAGANTEAFF.

This clonotype was seen only a few times. CDR3 sequence: CASSRQGVIETQYF. DNA of the CDR3: TGTGCCAGCAGCCGACAGGGGGTGATAGAGACCCAGTACTTC. This chain connects TRBV5-8 to TRBJ2-5; 9 nucleotides agree with TRBD1. V shed 4 bases and J 4 bases; nucleotides not matched to a gene: 5. In germline, CDR1 is SGHTS, CDR2 YDEGEE. The CDR3 totals 14 residues.

This clonotype was counted at least ten times. The rearrangement joins TRBV10-3 to TRBJ2-7; D is perhaps TRBD1 (6 bases). Trimming shortened V by 4 bases and J by 0 bases, and 10 bases separated the two germline ends. This CDR3 is built from 14 residues. CDR1 and CDR2 from the germline V gene are ENHRY and SYGVKD. For the CDR3, the DNA is TGTGCCATCAGTGCACGGGACATCTCCTACGAGCAGTACTTC. It translates to CAISARDISYEQYF.

The J gene is TRBJ2-4, the V gene TRBV5-1, with a possible D match to TRBD1 (6 bases). The CDR3 loop spans 14 amino acids. V lost 0 bases and J 7 bases, leaving 11 bases between the germline ends. CDR1 is SGHRS and CDR2 is YFSETQ in the germline V gene. For the CDR3, the DNA is TGCGCCAGCAGCTTGGACAGGGTTGGCAACATTCAGTACTTC. It specifies CASSLDRVGNIQYF.

In this sample, this clonotype turned up many times. The CDR3 spells CSVEGGIIGNEQFF. The DNA of the CDR3 is TGCAGCGTTGAGGGGGGGATTATAGGGAATGAGCAGTTCTTC. The chain employs TRBV29-1 and TRBJ2-1, with 7 nucleotides matching TRBD2. Germline CDR1 is SQVTM and CDR2 is ANQGSEA. This CDR3 region has 14 residues. The V segment lost 3 bases and the J segment 7 bases; nucleotides outside the gene matches: 9.

The V gene is TRBV3-1, the J gene TRBJ1-3; D call uncertain. The germline gives CDR1 LGHDT, CDR2 YNNKEL (reference sequence). The CDR3 totals 14 residues. The ends were cut back, 3 bases at V and 0 bases at J, with 6 bases in the middle. The CDR3 sequence: CASSQAPSGNTIYF. CDR3 DNA: TGTGCCAGCAGCCAGGCCCCCTCTGGAAACACCATATATTTT. Combining the CDR3 with reference TRBV3-1 and TRBJ1-3 gives the whole variable domain DTAVSQTPKYLVTQMGNDKSIKCEQNLGHDTMYWYKQDSKKFLKIMFSYNNKELIINETVPNRFSPKSPDKAHLNLHINSLELGDSAVYFCASSQAPSGNTIYFGEGSWLTVV.

V usage is TRBV5-1 and J usage is TRBJ2-7; D may be TRBD2 (5 bases). Germline CDR1 reads SGHRS; CDR2 reads YFSETQ. This CDR3 contains 13 residues. Trimming removed 3 bases at V and 2 bases at J, with 9 bases between. The CDR3 nucleotides read TGCGCCAGCAGCTACAGCGGACCCTACGAGCAGTACTTC. The encoded protein is CASSYSGPYEQYF.